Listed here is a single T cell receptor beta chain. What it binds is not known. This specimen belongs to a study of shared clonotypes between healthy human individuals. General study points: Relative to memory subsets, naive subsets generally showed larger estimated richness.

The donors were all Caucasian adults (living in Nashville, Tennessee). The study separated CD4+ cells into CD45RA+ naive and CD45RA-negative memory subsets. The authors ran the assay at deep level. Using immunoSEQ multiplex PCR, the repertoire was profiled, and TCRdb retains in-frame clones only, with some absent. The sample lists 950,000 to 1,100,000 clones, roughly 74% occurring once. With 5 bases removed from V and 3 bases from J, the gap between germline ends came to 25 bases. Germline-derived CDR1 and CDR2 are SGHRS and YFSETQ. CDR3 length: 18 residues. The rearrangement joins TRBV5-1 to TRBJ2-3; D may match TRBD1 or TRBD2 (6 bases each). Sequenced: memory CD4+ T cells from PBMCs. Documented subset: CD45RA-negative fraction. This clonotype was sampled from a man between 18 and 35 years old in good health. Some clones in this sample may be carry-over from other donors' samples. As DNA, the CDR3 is TGCGCCAGCAGACCATACCTTCGGGGGCAGAGGGGTACAGATACGCAGTATTTT. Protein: CASRPYLRGQRGTDTQYF.